Listed here is a single TCR beta chain. The target antigen is unknown. With random hexamers, roughly 0.45 to 1 ug RNA was reverse transcribed. It was immunoSEQ multiplex PCR that amplified TCR beta CDR3 across 54 Vbeta and 13 Jbeta. TCRdb re-called the immunoSEQ multiplex PCR reads with MiXCR, one entry per CDR3 protein. The table records 75,000 to 100,000 distinct CDR3 sequences, over 90% of them present only once. This sample was taken from a study of CD8 T cells in Susac syndrome. Findings and caveats of the study: The relatively small number of individuals in the TCR sequencing and HLA analysis was acknowledged by the study.

V dropped 3 bases and J dropped 3; count of bases not matched to a gene: 14. The CDR3 runs to 18 residues. Germline values: CDR1 KGHSY, CDR2 FQNENV. The study used healthy donors as controls matched for age and sex. Sequencing used CD8+ T cells from PBMCs. The TCR originated in a human donor in good health. This chain connects TRBV16 to TRBJ1-2; TRBD1 agrees at 9 bases. DNA of the CDR3: TGTGCCAGCAGCCATGGAAGGGCTTGGACAGGGGCGGACTATGGCTACACCTTC. Its protein is CASSHGRAWTGADYGYTF. Full variable domain (rest looked up from reference TRBV16 and TRBJ1-2): GEEVAQTPKHLVRGEGQKAKLYCAPIKGHSYVFWYQQVLKNEFKFLISFQNENVFDETGMPKERFSAKCLPNSPCSLEIQATKLEDSAVYFCASSHGRAWTGADYGYTFGSGTRLTVV.